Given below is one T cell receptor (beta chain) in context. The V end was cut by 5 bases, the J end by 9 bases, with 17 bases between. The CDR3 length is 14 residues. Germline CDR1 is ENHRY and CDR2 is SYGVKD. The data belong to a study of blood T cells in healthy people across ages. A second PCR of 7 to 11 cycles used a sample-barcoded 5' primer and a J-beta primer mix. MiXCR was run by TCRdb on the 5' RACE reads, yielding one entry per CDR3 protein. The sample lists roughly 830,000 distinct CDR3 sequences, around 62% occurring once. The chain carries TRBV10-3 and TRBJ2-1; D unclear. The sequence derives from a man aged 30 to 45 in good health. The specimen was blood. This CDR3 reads CAISRAEVGGEQFF. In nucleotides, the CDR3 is TGTGCCATCAGTCGGGCAGAGGTTGGCGGTGAGCAGTTCTTC.